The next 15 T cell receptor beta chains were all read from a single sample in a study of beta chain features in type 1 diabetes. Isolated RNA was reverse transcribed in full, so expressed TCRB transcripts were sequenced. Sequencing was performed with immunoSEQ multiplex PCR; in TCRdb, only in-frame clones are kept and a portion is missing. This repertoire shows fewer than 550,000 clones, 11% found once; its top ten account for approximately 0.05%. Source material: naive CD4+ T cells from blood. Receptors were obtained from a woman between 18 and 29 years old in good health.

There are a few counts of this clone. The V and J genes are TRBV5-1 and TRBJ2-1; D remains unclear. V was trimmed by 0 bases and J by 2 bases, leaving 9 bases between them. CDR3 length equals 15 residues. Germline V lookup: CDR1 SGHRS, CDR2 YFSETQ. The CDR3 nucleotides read TGCGCCAGCAGCTTGGGCCCGGGCACCTACAATGAGCAGTTCTTC. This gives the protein CASSLGPGTYNEQFF.

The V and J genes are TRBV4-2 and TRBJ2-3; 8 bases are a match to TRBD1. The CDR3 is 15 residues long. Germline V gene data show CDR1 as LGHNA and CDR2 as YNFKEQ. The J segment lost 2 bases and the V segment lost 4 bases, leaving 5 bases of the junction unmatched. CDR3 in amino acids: CASSPRQGITDTQYF. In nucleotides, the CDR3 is TGTGCCAGCAGCCCACGACAGGGGATCACAGATACGCAGTATTTT.

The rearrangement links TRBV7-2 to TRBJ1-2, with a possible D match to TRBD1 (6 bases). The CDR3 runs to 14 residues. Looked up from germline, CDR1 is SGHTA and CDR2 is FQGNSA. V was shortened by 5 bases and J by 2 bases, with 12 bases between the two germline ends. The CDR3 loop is CASSQGTANYGYTF. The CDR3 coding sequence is TGTGCCAGCAGCCAGGGGACCGCCAACTATGGCTACACCTTC.

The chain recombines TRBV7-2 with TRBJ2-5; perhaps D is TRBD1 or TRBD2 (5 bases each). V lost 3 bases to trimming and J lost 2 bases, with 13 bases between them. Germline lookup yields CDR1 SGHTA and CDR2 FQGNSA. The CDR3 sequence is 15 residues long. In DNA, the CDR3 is TGTGCCAGCAGCTTGGGGACCCCTGGGCAAGAGACCCAGTACTTC. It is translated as CASSLGTPGQETQYF.

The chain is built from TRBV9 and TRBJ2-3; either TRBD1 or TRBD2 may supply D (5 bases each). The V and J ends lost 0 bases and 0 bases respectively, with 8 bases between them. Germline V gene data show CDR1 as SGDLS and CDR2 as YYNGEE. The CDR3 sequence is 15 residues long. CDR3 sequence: CASSVGGGSTDTQYF. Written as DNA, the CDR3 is TGTGCCAGCAGCGTAGGGGGCGGGAGCACAGATACGCAGTATTTT.

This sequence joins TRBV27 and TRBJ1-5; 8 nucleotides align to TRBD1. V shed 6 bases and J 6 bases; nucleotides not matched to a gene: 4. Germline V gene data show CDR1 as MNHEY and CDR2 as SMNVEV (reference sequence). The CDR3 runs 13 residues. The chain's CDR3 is CASRGQVGQPQHF. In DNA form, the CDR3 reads TGTGCCAGCAGGGGACAGGTCGGTCAGCCCCAGCATTTT.

CDR3 residues: CASTRGGGEQYF. CDR3 coding DNA: TGCGCCAGCACCCGTGGGGGAGGCGAGCAGTACTTC. V is TRBV5-1 and J is TRBJ2-7; the D gene is possibly TRBD2 (6 bases). The CDR3 consists of 12 residues. The V and J ends lost 6 bases and 6 bases respectively, with 13 bases between them. CDR1 is SGHRS, CDR2 YFSETQ, per germline.

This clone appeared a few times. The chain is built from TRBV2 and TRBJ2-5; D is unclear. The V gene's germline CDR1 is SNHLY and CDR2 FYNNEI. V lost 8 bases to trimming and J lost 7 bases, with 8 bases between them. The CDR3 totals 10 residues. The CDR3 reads CASSYGTQYF. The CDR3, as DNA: TGTGCCAGCTCGTACGGGACCCAGTACTTC.

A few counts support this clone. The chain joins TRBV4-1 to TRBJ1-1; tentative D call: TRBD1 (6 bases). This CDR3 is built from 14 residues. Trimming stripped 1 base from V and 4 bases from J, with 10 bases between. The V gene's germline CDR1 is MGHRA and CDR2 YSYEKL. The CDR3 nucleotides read TGCGCCAGCAGCCAAGTCCACAGGGTCACTGAAGCTTTCTTT. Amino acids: CASSQVHRVTEAFF.

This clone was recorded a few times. In DNA form, the CDR3 reads TGTGCCAGCAGTTTTGGGAACACTGAAGCTTTCTTT. Its protein product is CASSFGNTEAFF. The genes are TRBV28 and TRBJ1-1, with D unresolved. The germline V and J ends were trimmed by 3 bases and 1 base, with 3 bases remaining between them. The CDR3 consists of 12 residues. Germline CDR1 MDHEN, CDR2 SYDVKM.

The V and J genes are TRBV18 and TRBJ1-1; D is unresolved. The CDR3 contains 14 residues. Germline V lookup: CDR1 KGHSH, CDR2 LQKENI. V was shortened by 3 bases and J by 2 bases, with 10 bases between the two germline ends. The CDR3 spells CASSPLDGNTEAFF. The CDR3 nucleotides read TGTGCCAGCTCACCCCTGGACGGAAACACTGAAGCTTTCTTT.

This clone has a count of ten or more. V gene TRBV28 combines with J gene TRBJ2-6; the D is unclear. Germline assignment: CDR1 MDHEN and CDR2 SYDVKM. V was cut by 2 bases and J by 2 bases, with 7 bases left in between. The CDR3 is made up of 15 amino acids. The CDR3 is CASSLRQPGANVLTF. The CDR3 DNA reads TGTGCCAGCAGTTTACGTCAGCCTGGGGCCAACGTCCTGACTTTC.

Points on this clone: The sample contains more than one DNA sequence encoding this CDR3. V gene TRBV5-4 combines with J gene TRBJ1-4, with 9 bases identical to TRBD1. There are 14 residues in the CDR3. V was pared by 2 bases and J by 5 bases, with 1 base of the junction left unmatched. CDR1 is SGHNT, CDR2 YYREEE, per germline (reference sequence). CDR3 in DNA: TGTGCCAGCAGCTTCGACAGGGGGAATGAAAAACTGTTTTTT. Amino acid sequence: CASSFDRGNEKLFF.

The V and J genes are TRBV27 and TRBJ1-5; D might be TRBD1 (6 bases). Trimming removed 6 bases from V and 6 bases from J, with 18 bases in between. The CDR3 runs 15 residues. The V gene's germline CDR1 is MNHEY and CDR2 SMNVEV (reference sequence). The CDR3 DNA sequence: TGTGCCAGCAGCTTTTCGGGGGGGGCTAGTCAGCCCCAGCATTTT. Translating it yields CASSFSGGASQPQHF.

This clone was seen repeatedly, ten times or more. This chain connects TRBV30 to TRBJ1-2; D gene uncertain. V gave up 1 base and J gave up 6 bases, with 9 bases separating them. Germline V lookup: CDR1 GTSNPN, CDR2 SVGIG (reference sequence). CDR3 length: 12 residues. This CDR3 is CAWSATPHGYTF. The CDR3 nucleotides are TGTGCCTGGAGTGCGACACCCCATGGCTACACCTTC.